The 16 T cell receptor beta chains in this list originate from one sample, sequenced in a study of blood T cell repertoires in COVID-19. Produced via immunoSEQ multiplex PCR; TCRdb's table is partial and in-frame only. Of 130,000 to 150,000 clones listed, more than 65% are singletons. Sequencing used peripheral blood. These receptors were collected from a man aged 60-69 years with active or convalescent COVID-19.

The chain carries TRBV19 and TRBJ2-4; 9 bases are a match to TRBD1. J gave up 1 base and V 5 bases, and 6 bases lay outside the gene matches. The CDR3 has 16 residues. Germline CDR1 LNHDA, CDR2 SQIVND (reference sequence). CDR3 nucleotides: TGTGCCAGTAGTGGGGGACAGGGACGGGCCAAAAACATTCAGTACTTC. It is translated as CASSGGQGRAKNIQYF.

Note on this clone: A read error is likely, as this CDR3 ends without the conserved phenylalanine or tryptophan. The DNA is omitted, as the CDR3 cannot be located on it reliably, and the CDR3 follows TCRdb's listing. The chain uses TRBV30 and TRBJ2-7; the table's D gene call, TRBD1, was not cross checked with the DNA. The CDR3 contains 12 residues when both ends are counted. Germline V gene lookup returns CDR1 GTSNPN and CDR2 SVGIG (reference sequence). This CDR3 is CAWSPRGSLIRL.

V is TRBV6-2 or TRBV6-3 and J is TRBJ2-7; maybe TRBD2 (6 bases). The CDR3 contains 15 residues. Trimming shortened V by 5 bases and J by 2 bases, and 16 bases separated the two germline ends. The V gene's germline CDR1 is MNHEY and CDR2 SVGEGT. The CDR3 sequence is CASSKSLAEAYEQYV. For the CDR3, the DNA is TGTGCCAGCAGTAAATCTTTAGCGGAGGCCTACGAGCAGTACGTC.

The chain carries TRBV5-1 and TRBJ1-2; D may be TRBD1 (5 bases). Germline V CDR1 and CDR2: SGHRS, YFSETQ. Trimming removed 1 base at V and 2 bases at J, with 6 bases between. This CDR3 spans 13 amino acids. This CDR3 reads CASSLSGNYGYTF. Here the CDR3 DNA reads TGCGCCAGCAGCTTGTCAGGGAACTATGGCTACACCTTC.

The CDR3 region is CASSSQDRPDSYEQYF. CDR3 DNA sequence: TGTGCCAGCAGCTCCCAGGACAGGCCGGATTCCTACGAGCAGTACTTC. The chain joins TRBV5-4 to TRBJ2-7, with 7 bases lining up with TRBD1. The CDR3 consists of 16 residues. Trimming cost V 3 bases and J 1 base; bases outside gene matches: 10. Per germline, CDR1 SGHNT and CDR2 YYREEE (reference sequence).

The CDR3 DNA reads as TGTGCCAGCACCCGGGGTGGTCTTGAGCAGTTCTTC. This encodes CASTRGGLEQFF. The rearrangement uses TRBV2 and TRBJ2-1; D is possibly TRBD2 (5 bases). CDR1 and CDR2 (germline): SNHLY, FYNNEI. The V and J ends lost 7 bases and 9 bases respectively, with 13 bases between them. This CDR3 spans 12 amino acids.

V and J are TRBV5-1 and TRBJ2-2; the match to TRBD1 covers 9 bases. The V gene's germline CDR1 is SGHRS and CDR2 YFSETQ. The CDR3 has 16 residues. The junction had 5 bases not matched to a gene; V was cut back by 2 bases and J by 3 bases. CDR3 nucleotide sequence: TGCGCCAGCAGCTTTTCGGACAGGGGTTACACCGGGGAGCTGTTTTTT. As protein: CASSFSDRGYTGELFF. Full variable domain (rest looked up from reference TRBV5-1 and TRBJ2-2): KAGVTQTPRYLIKTRGQQVTLSCSPISGHRSVSWYQQTPGQGLQFLFEYFSETQRNKGNFPGRFSGRQFSNSRSEMNVSTLELGDSALYLCASSFSDRGYTGELFFGEGSRLTVL.

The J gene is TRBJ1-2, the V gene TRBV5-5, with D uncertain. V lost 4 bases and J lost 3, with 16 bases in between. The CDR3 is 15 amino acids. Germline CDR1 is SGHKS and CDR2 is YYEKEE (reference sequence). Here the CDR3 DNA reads TGTGCCAGCAGCCACCCAAGGACTATTGACTATGGCTACACCTTC. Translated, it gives CASSHPRTIDYGYTF.

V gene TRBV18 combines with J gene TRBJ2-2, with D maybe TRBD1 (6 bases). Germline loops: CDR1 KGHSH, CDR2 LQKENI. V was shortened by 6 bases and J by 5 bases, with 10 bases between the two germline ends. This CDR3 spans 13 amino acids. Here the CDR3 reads CASSMQGTGELFF. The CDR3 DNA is TGTGCCAGCTCGATGCAGGGGACCGGGGAGCTGTTTTTT.

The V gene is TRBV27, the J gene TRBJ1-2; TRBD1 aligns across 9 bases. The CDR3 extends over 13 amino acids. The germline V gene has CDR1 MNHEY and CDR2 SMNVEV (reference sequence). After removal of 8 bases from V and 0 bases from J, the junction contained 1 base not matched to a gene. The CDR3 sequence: CASRQGANYGYTF. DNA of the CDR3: TGTGCCAGCCGACAGGGGGCTAACTATGGCTACACCTTC.

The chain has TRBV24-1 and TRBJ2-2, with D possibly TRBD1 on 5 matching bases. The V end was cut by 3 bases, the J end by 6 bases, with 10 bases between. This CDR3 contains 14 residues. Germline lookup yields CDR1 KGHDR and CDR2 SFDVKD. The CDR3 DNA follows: TGTGCCACCAGTGATCCCCAGGGCCCCGGGGAGCTGTTTTTT. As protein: CATSDPQGPGELFF.

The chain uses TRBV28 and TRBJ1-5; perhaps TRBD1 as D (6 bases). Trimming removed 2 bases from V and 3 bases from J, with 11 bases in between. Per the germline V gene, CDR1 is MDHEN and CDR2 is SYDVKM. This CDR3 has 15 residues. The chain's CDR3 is CASSLRNRDNQPQHF. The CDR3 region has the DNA TGTGCCAGCAGTTTACGAAACAGGGACAATCAGCCCCAGCATTTT. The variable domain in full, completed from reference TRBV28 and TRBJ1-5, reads DVKVTQSSRYLVKRTGEKVFLECVQDMDHENMFWYRQDPGLGLRLIYFSYDVKMKEKGDIPEGYSVSREKKERFSLILESASTNQTSMYLCASSLRNRDNQPQHFGDGTRLSIL.

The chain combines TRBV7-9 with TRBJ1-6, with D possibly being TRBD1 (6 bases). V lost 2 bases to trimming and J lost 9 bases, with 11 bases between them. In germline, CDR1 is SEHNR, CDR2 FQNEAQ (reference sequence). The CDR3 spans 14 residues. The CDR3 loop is CASSLSQGLSPLHF. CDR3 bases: TGTGCCAGCAGCTTATCCCAGGGGCTTTCACCCCTCCACTTT. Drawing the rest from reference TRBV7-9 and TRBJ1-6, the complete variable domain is DTGVSQNPRHKITKRGQNVTFRCDPISEHNRLYWYRQTLGQGPEFLTYFQNEAQLEKSRLLSDRFSAERPKGSFSTLEIQRTEQGDSAMYLCASSLSQGLSPLHFGNGTRLTVT.

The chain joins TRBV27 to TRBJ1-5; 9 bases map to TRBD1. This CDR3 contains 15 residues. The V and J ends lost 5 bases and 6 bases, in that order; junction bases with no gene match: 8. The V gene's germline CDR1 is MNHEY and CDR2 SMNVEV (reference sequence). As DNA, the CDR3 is TGTGCCAGCAGTCCCGGGACAGGGTACACTCAGCCCCAGCATTTT. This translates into CASSPGTGYTQPQHF.

The CDR3 DNA reads TGTGCCAGCAGCTTGGGCAGCGGGAGCCGCACAGATACGCAGTATTTT. The encoded protein is CASSLGSGSRTDTQYF. The V gene is TRBV5-8, the J gene TRBJ2-3, with 8 bases aligning to TRBD2. The CDR3 spans 16 residues. V lost 0 bases to trimming and J lost 1 base; unmatched junction nucleotides: 4. Looked up from germline, CDR1 is SGHTS and CDR2 is YDEGEE.

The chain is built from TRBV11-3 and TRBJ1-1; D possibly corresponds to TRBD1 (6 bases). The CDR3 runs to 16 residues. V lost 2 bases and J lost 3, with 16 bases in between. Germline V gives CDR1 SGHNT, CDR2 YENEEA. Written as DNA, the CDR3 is TGTGCCAGCAGCTTACAGGGGCCGGAATTGTACACTGAAGCTTTCTTT. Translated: CASSLQGPELYTEAFF.